This T cell receptor beta chain was recorded in a study of cytomegalovirus exposure and HLA in healthy donors. Study-level information: Researchers previously reported finding roughly 120 million unique TCR beta sequences from 170 million or so T cells.

About this clone itself: Its antigen remains unidentified.

PCR involved 60 Vbeta and 13 Jbeta primers. Sequencing was performed with immunoSEQ multiplex PCR; in TCRdb, only in-frame clones are kept and a portion is missing. Among roughly 160,000 clones listed, roughly 89% were seen once. V trimming: 4 bases; J trimming: 3 bases; junction bases outside the gene matches: 3. The CDR3 spans 13 residues. Germline CDR1 reads SGDLS; CDR2 reads YYNGEE. Study findings and constraints: CMV serostatus was the only immune exposure information that was available. In a later analysis, several top co-occurrence clusters appeared linked to parvovirus B19, influenza, CMV and Epstein-Barr virus. Cytomegalovirus-associated status was assigned to around 160 TCR beta chains.

The genes are TRBV9 and TRBJ1-1, with 7 bases matching TRBD1. This clonotype originated in a young woman in good health and CMV-seronegative. Sequenced input: PBMCs. The DNA for the CDR3 is TGTGCCAGCAGCTCCACAGGGGACACTGAAGCTTTCTTT. The encoded protein is CASSSTGDTEAFF.